This T cell receptor beta chain was found in a study of T cell repertoires in cytomegalovirus infection. Study details: CMV epitopes in the study were HLA-C-restricted (recently identified) and HLA-B-restricted (well studied). Through public TCR beta signatures, both CMV infection and matching HLA type were indicated.

Notes on the study in general: The ex vivo response showed dominance by HLA-C-restricted CMV-specific TCR beta clonotypes. Frequencies of public TCR beta families were cumulated, and this identified carriers of CMV plus the relevant HLA.

TCRdb re-derived calls from the reads in MiXCR, one entry per CDR3 protein. This sample has 310,000 or so distinct CDR3 sequences, with 20% to 25% found just once. Germline-derived CDR1 and CDR2 are SGHTA and FQGNSA. CDR3 size: 12 residues. With 2 bases removed from V and 11 bases from J, the gap between germline ends came to 10 bases. In its sample, this clonotype was seen many times. Antigen specificity is unknown. Source: cultured PBMCs, taken from culture after CMV antigen stimulation. This clonotype originated in a human donor in good health (CMV status not recorded). Some clones in this sample may be carry-over from other donors' samples. This rearrangement joins TRBV7-2 to TRBJ2-1; maybe TRBD2 (6 bases). Written as DNA, the CDR3 is TGTGCCAGCAGCTTAAGTAGCGGTCAGCAGTTCTTC. Translated, it gives CASSLSSGQQFF.